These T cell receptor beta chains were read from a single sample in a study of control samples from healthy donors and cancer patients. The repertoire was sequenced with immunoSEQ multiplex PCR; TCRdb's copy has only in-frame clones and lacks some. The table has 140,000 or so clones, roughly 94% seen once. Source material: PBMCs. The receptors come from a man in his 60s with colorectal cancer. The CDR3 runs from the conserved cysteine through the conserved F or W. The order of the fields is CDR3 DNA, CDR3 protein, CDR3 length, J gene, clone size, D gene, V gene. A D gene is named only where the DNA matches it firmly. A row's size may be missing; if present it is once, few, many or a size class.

TGTGCCATCAGAGGGAGTGAGGAGCAGTTCTTC | CAIRGSEEQFF | 11 | TRBJ2-1 | . | . | TRBV10-3
TGTGCCAGCAGCTACCGGACTTCTAACTCTGGAAACACCATATATTTT | CASSYRTSNSGNTIYF | 16 | TRBJ1-3 | . | . | TRBV7-8
TGTGCCAGCTCCCCCAGGGAAGGGCACTATGGCTACACCTTC | CASSPREGHYGYTF | 14 | TRBJ1-2 | . | . | TRBV18
TGTGCCTGGAGTGTACCAGGGACAGGGGGTAATGAAAAACTGTTTTTT | CAWSVPGTGGNEKLFF | 16 | TRBJ1-4 | . | TRBD1 | TRBV30
TGTGCCAGCAGTGAATACGGGACAGCGAACACTGAAGCTTTCTTT | CASSEYGTANTEAFF | 15 | TRBJ1-1 | . | TRBD1 | TRBV2
TGTGCCAGTCTTCCGGGACAGGGGGCTGAATATGAGCAGTTCTTC | CASLPGQGAEYEQFF | 15 | TRBJ2-1 | . | TRBD1 | TRBV6-5
TGTGCCAGCAGCGTTGAAGGGGGGTATAATTCACCCCTCCACTTT | CASSVEGGYNSPLHF | 15 | TRBJ1-6 | . | . | TRBV9
TGTGCCAGCAGCTTCGGCGCGGCGGATGGCTACACCTTC | CASSFGAADGYTF | 13 | TRBJ1-2 | . | . | TRBV7-8
TGTGCCTATACGACAGGGAAGGGAAACATTCAGTACTTC | CAYTTGKGNIQYF | 13 | TRBJ2-4 | . | TRBD1 | TRBV30
TGTGCCAGCAGTTTTCCCGACAGGGGAGATCAGCCCCAGCATTTT | CASSFPDRGDQPQHF | 15 | TRBJ1-5 | . | TRBD1 | TRBV7-4
TGTGCCAGCAGCCAAGGGACAGGGCCCTCTGGAAACACCATATATTTT | CASSQGTGPSGNTIYF | 16 | TRBJ1-3 | . | TRBD1 | TRBV3-1/TRBV3-2
TGTGCCAGCAGCTTTCTTAGCGGGACTACAGATACGCAGTATTTT | CASSFLSGTTDTQYF | 15 | TRBJ2-3 | once | TRBD2 | TRBV7-8
TGCAGCGTTGCGGCAGGGGGCAACTATGGCTACACCTTC | CSVAAGGNYGYTF | 13 | TRBJ1-2 | . | TRBD1 | TRBV29-1
TGTGCCAGCTCACCAGGGACAGGGGGTTTCACAGATACGCAGTATTTT | CASSPGTGGFTDTQYF | 16 | TRBJ2-3 | . | TRBD1 | TRBV18
TGTGCCAGCAGCCAAGGACTAAACTTGAACACTGAAGCTTTCTTT | CASSQGLNLNTEAFF | 15 | TRBJ1-1 | . | . | TRBV3-1/TRBV3-2
TGCGCCAGCAGCTCCAATCCGGGACAGGGTGGTGGCTACACCTTC | CASSSNPGQGGGYTF | 15 | TRBJ1-2 | . | TRBD1 | TRBV5-1
TGTGCCAGCAGCTTCGGGGACAACTATGGCTACACCTTC | CASSFGDNYGYTF | 13 | TRBJ1-2 | . | . | TRBV5-6
TGTGCCAGCAGCCCAGAGGGAACTAGCGGGGCTGGGGCCAACGTCCTGACTTTC | CASSPEGTSGAGANVLTF | 18 | TRBJ2-6 | . | TRBD2 | TRBV4-2
TGTGCCAGCAGTTTCAGCTTTGGATCTGGAAACACCATATATTTT | CASSFSFGSGNTIYF | 15 | TRBJ1-3 | . | . | TRBV27
TGTGCCAGTAGTATAAGGACAGGGGAGTACCAAGAGACCCAGTACTTC | CASSIRTGEYQETQYF | 16 | TRBJ2-5 | . | TRBD1 | TRBV19
TGTGCCAGCAGCCCACGGACAGGGAGCTCCTACAATGAGCAGTTCTTC | CASSPRTGSSYNEQFF | 16 | TRBJ2-1 | once | TRBD1 | TRBV7-2
TGTGCCAGCAGCCCGGGGTCCTACTCTGGAAACACCATATATTTT | CASSPGSYSGNTIYF | 15 | TRBJ1-3 | . | . | TRBV5-4
TGCGCCAGCGCATTCGTACAGGGTGCAAAACTGTTTTTT | CASAFVQGAKLFF | 13 | TRBJ1-4 | . | . | TRBV5-1
TGTGCCTGGAGTGTACGGGTCCCCCTGAACACTGAAGCTTTCTTT | CAWSVRVPLNTEAFF | 15 | TRBJ1-1 | . | . | TRBV30
TGTGCCTGGAGTGGGGAGGGTCAAGACTATGGCTACATCTTC | CAWSGEGQDYGYIF | 14 | TRBJ1-2 | . | . | TRBV30
TGCGCCAGCAGTGAGTCGGGACAGGGGAGGGAGGATGAGCAGTTCTTC | CASSESGQGREDEQFF | 16 | TRBJ2-1 | . | TRBD1 | TRBV10-2
TGTGCCAGCAGTGAAAGGACAGGCTCCCCTGCGCGGCCCCAGCATTTT | CASSERTGSPARPQHF | 16 | TRBJ1-5 | . | TRBD1 | TRBV6-1
TGTGCCAGCAGTTACTCGACTAGCGGGCTTTCATATACGCAGTATTTT | CASSYSTSGLSYTQYF | 16 | TRBJ2-3 | . | TRBD2 | TRBV6-5
TGCGCCAGCAGCTCCGGGACAGGGGGTAATTCACCCCTCCACTTT | CASSSGTGGNSPLHF | 15 | TRBJ1-6 | . | TRBD1 | TRBV5-1